Below are 31 T cell receptor beta chains sequenced from a single sample in a study of T cell responses to AZD1222 COVID-19 vaccine. Some clones are missing from TCRdb's copy, which holds only in-frame ones; the method was immunoSEQ multiplex PCR. Here the sample spans 92,000 or so clones, roughly nine tenths being singletons. Sequenced here: peripheral blood, sampled on day 0 of AZD1222 vaccination. The receptors stem from an adult in good health.

This chain uses TRBV2 with TRBJ2-6; no clear D gene. Trimming shortened V by 4 bases and J by 0 bases, and 7 bases separated the two germline ends. The length of the CDR3 is 15 residues. Germline lookup yields CDR1 SNHLY and CDR2 FYNNEI. The CDR3 DNA is TGTGCCAGCAGTGCGTCAAGCTCTGGGGCCAACGTCCTGACTTTC. It specifies CASSASSSGANVLTF.

V usage is TRBV18 and J usage is TRBJ2-5; TRBD1 agrees at 8 bases. Germline V gives CDR1 KGHSH, CDR2 LQKENI. The ends lost 6 bases at V and 1 base at J; junction bases unmatched: 4. The CDR3 extends over 14 amino acids. CDR3 DNA sequence: TGTGCCAGCTCCCGCGACAGGGGCCAAGAGACCCAGTACTTC. Amino acid sequence: CASSRDRGQETQYF.

This clone showed up just a few times. The chain links TRBV12-5 to TRBJ1-2, with D unresolved. The germline V and J ends were trimmed by 0 bases and 3 bases, with 11 bases remaining between them. The CDR3 consists of 15 residues. CDR1 and CDR2 (germline): LGHNT, FRNRAP. In DNA form, the CDR3 reads TGTGCTAGTGGTTTGGTTTGGGAGTCCGACTATGGCTACACCTTC. Translation: CASGLVWESDYGYTF.

The rearrangement links TRBV6-1 to TRBJ1-4, with D unclear. The CDR3 covers 18 residues. V gave up 3 bases and J gave up 1 base, with 18 bases separating them. Germline values: CDR1 MNHNS, CDR2 SASEGT. As DNA, the CDR3 is TGTGCCAGCAGTGACGGTAGTTCAGGAGTCTTAACTAATGAAAAACTGTTTTTT. This codes for CASSDGSSGVLTNEKLFF.

V gene TRBV30 combines with J gene TRBJ2-1; 10 bases match TRBD1. Trimming at V came to 1 base and at J to 7 bases, leaving 1 base not matched to a gene. CDR3 length: 13 residues. Germline CDR1 GTSNPN, CDR2 SVGIG (reference sequence). The CDR3 DNA follows: TGTGCCTGGAGTGAGGGACAGGGGAATGAGCAGTTCTTC. This sequence encodes CAWSEGQGNEQFF.

V gene TRBV14 combines with J gene TRBJ1-1; D not certain. Germline CDR1 and CDR2: SGHDN and FVKESK. This CDR3 comprises 13 residues. The V and J ends lost 3 bases and 0 bases respectively, with 5 bases between them. The CDR3 nucleotides are TGTGCCAGCAGCCATGAAATGAACACTGAAGCTTTCTTT. Protein sequence: CASSHEMNTEAFF. The variable domain in full, completed from reference TRBV14 and TRBJ1-1, reads EAGVTQFPSHSVIEKGQTVTLRCDPISGHDNLYWYRRVMGKEIKFLLHFVKESKQDESGMPNNRFLAERTGGTYSTLKVQPAELEDSGVYFCASSHEMNTEAFFGQGTRLTVV.

The chain uses TRBV2 and TRBJ1-1, with 10 nucleotides matching TRBD1. Looked up from germline, CDR1 is SNHLY and CDR2 is FYNNEI. The ends lost 6 bases at V and 11 bases at J; junction bases unmatched: 12. CDR3 size: 14 residues. CDR3 coding DNA: TGTGCCAGCAGCGCCGGGACAGGGGTTTTAGGGGCTTTCTTT. Translating it yields CASSAGTGVLGAFF.

The chain combines TRBV15 with TRBJ2-7, with 9 bases aligning to TRBD1. This CDR3 comprises 16 residues. Germline lookup yields CDR1 LNHNV and CDR2 YYDKDF (reference sequence). The trim removed 2 bases at V and 9 bases at J, leaving 14 bases unmatched. CDR3 residues: CATSRRYGQGLPVQYF. CDR3 bases: TGTGCCACCAGCAGACGATACGGACAGGGGCTGCCTGTGCAGTACTTC.

This chain connects TRBV5-1 to TRBJ1-1; D is ambiguous. Trimming took 4 bases from V and 6 from J, leaving 16 bases between them. CDR3 length: 14 residues. Germline V gene lookup returns CDR1 SGHRS and CDR2 YFSETQ. CDR3 nucleotide sequence: TGCGCCAGCAGCCTATCCGCCGGTGGACCTGAAGCTTTCTTT. It codes for CASSLSAGGPEAFF.

The chain employs TRBV28 and TRBJ1-2, with D uncertain. Germline lookup yields CDR1 MDHEN and CDR2 SYDVKM. CDR3 size: 14 residues. Trimming stripped 3 bases from V and 3 bases from J, with 11 bases between. DNA for the CDR3: TGTGCCAGCAGTTTGCCGGCTATACACTATGGCTACACCTTC. It is translated as CASSLPAIHYGYTF.

This clone showed up just once. The chain carries TRBV5-4 and TRBJ1-1; 9 nucleotides line up with TRBD1. V was pared by 5 bases and J by 4 bases, with 12 bases of the junction left unmatched. The germline V gene encodes CDR1 SGHNT and CDR2 YYREEE (reference sequence). There are 16 residues in the CDR3. CDR3 DNA sequence: TGTGCCAGCAGTTCTACAGGGGGCGCGGGTGGCACTGAAGCTTTCTTT. Protein sequence: CASSSTGGAGGTEAFF.

The chain uses TRBV5-1 and TRBJ2-5, with a possible D match to TRBD1 (6 bases). The CDR3 runs 14 residues. V was cut by 4 bases and J by 1 base, with 11 bases left in between. CDR1 and CDR2 from the germline V gene are SGHRS and YFSETQ. The DNA for the CDR3 is TGCGCCAGCAGCAACGGACAGTCCCAAGAGACCCAGTACTTC. Translation: CASSNGQSQETQYF.

The CDR3 bases are TGTGCCAGTAGCCACCTAGGGACTGTCACTACACCCCTCCACTTT. Protein product: CASSHLGTVTTPLHF. The V and J genes are TRBV19 and TRBJ1-6; D may be TRBD1 (5 bases). There are 15 residues in the CDR3. Germline CDR1 reads LNHDA; CDR2 reads SQIVND (reference sequence). Trimming left V 6 bases short and J 11 bases short, with 20 bases between.

This rearrangement joins TRBV11-2 to TRBJ2-1; D might be TRBD1 (6 bases). There are 20 residues in the CDR3. Trimming took off 0 bases at V and 0 bases at J, with 21 bases between the two ends. Germline-derived CDR1 and CDR2 are SGHAT and FQNNGV. CDR3 bases: TGTGCCAGCAGCTTAGACCGTCCCCTGCGGACAGTACTCTCCTACAATGAGCAGTTCTTC. This codes for CASSLDRPLRTVLSYNEQFF.

This chain links TRBV7-3 with TRBJ2-2; maybe TRBD2 (6 bases). The germline CDR1 and CDR2 sequences are SGHTA and FQGTGA. This CDR3 contains 16 residues. V was clipped by 8 bases and J by 4 bases, with 20 bases between them. For the CDR3, the DNA is TGTGCCAGCTCAACACTAGGAGGGATTGGCACCGGGGAGCTGTTTTTT. It specifies CASSTLGGIGTGELFF.

In its sample, this clone was seen once. V gene TRBV10-3 combines with J gene TRBJ2-7; the match to TRBD1 covers 7 bases. The germline V gene has CDR1 ENHRY and CDR2 SYGVKD. J was trimmed by 4 bases and V by 3 bases; bases with no gene match: 9. The CDR3 length is 15 residues. The CDR3 loop reads CAISDPGTVGYEQYF. The CDR3 nucleotides read TGTGCCATCAGTGACCCCGGGACAGTTGGGTACGAGCAGTACTTC.

In DNA, the CDR3 is TGTGCCAGCAGCGTTACTGATAATTCACCCCTCCACTTT. Its protein is CASSVTDNSPLHF. The V call is TRBV7-3, the J call TRBJ1-6; D is unresolved. The CDR3 totals 13 residues. Germline CDR1 SGHTA, CDR2 FQGTGA. The V end lost 5 bases, the J end lost 5 bases, and 7 bases lay between the germline ends. The variable domain in full, with the rest retrieved from reference TRBV7-3 and TRBJ1-6, is GAGVSQTPSNKVTEKGKYVELRCDPISGHTALYWYRQSLGQGPEFLIYFQGTGAADDSGLPNDRFFAVRPEGSVSTLKIQRTERGDSAVYLCASSVTDNSPLHFGNGTRLTVT.

The rearrangement joins TRBV5-1 to TRBJ1-2; the match to TRBD1 covers 7 bases. Trimming took 2 bases from V and 8 from J; bases not matched to a gene: 6. Germline assignment: CDR1 SGHRS and CDR2 YFSETQ. The CDR3 contains 13 residues. The DNA of the CDR3 is TGCGCCAGCAGCTTCAGGGGGTTGGAAGGCTACACCTTC. As protein: CASSFRGLEGYTF.

This clone was recorded only once. The V call is TRBV2, the J call TRBJ2-1, with TRBD2 matching 13 bases. The CDR3 extends over 17 amino acids. Trimming cost V 5 bases and J 7 bases; bases outside gene matches: 11. CDR1 is SNHLY, CDR2 FYNNEI, per germline. The CDR3 nucleotides are TGTGCCAGCAGTAGGGGACTAGCGGGATTTTTTCGTAATGAGCAGTTCTTC. The encoded protein is CASSRGLAGFFRNEQFF. The whole variable domain, remainder taken from reference TRBV2 and TRBJ2-1, is EPEVTQTPSHQVTQMGQEVILRCVPISNHLYFYWYRQILGQKVEFLVSFYNNEISEKSEIFDDQFSVERPDGSNFTLKIRSTKLEDSAMYFCASSRGLAGFFRNEQFFGPGTRLTVL.

This clone appeared a few times. The CDR3 DNA follows: TGTGCCAGCAGCTTCGGGGTCCCCTCTGGAAACACCATATATTTT. It is translated as CASSFGVPSGNTIYF. The gene calls are TRBV3-1 (or the pseudogene TRBV3-2) and TRBJ1-3; D call uncertain. The V gene's germline CDR1 is LGHDT and CDR2 YNNKEL (reference sequence). Trimming pared 5 bases from V and 0 bases from J, leaving 11 bases between. This CDR3 is built from 15 residues.

In this sample, this clone turned up a few times. The chain joins TRBV5-5 to TRBJ1-5, with no clear D. The V and J ends lost 3 bases and 5 bases respectively, with 9 bases between them. Germline CDR1 reads SGHKS; CDR2 reads YYEKEE (reference sequence). CDR3 length equals 13 residues. CDR3 in DNA: TGTGCCAGCAGCTCGTGGAGTCATCAGCCCCAGCATTTT. Its protein product is CASSSWSHQPQHF.

The rearrangement links TRBV6-1 to TRBJ1-1; no clear D gene. The germline CDR1 and CDR2 sequences are MNHNS and SASEGT. This CDR3 has 15 residues. Trimming removed 0 bases from V and 6 bases from J, with 14 bases in between. The CDR3 DNA follows: TGTGCCAGCAGTGAAGCGCGAGGCGATGGAGCTGAAGCTTTCTTT. Protein sequence: CASSEARGDGAEAFF.

The chain combines TRBV29-1 with TRBJ2-5; no definite D call. This CDR3 spans 11 amino acids. V was trimmed by 0 bases and J by 7 bases, leaving 6 bases between them. From germline, CDR1 is SQVTM and CDR2 ANQGSEA. CDR3 residues: CSVEESGTQYF. In DNA form, the CDR3 reads TGCAGCGTTGAAGAGAGTGGGACCCAGTACTTC.

This rearrangement joins TRBV29-1 to TRBJ1-2; 7 bases are shared with TRBD1. This CDR3 spans 14 amino acids. Looked up from germline, CDR1 is SQVTM and CDR2 is ANQGSEA. The ends lost 1 base at V and 4 bases at J; junction bases unmatched: 6. Here the CDR3 reads CSVEAGTASYGYTF. The CDR3 DNA sequence: TGCAGCGTTGAAGCCGGGACAGCCAGCTATGGCTACACCTTC.

The chain has TRBV3-1 (or the pseudogene TRBV3-2) and TRBJ1-2; 11 bases map to TRBD1. The CDR3 has 15 amino acids. CDR1 LGHDT and CDR2 YNNKEL come from the germline V gene (reference sequence). J lost 7 bases, V lost 0 bases, and 4 bases had no gene match. As DNA, the CDR3 is TGTGCCAGCAGCCAAGATGGGACAGGGGGTGGTGGCTACACCTTC. It encodes CASSQDGTGGGGYTF.

V and J are TRBV30 and TRBJ2-7, with D perhaps matching TRBD2 (6 bases). The CDR3 spans 12 residues. Germline values: CDR1 GTSNPN, CDR2 SVGIG (reference sequence). V dropped 3 bases and J dropped 7 bases, with 13 bases sitting between them. The CDR3 spells CAWRVGGDEQYF. CDR3 DNA: TGTGCCTGGAGGGTAGGAGGGGATGAGCAGTACTTC.

The V call is TRBV12-3 or TRBV12-4, the J call TRBJ1-1; the D is unclear. The CDR3 is made up of 13 amino acids. Trimming removed 5 bases from V and 6 bases from J, with 13 bases in between. CDR3 in DNA: TGTGCCAGCAGTGATTGGGATTTCGCTGAAGCTTTCTTT. Protein product: CASSDWDFAEAFF.

The rearrangement uses TRBV4-1 and TRBJ2-5, with 9 bases aligning to TRBD2. The ends lost 3 bases at V and 4 bases at J; junction bases unmatched: 6. Germline-derived CDR1 and CDR2 are MGHRA and YSYEKL. The CDR3 runs 15 residues. The CDR3 DNA reads as TGCGCCAGCAGCCAGTCTAGCGGGGTCGGAGAGACCCAGTACTTC. It encodes CASSQSSGVGETQYF.

V usage is TRBV4-3 and J usage is TRBJ2-7; D not certain. Trimming cost V 3 bases and J 0 bases, with 9 bases left between them. Germline V lookup: CDR1 LGHNA, CDR2 YSLEER. CDR3 length equals 14 residues. CDR3 region: CASSQGFPSYEQYF. CDR3 DNA: TGCGCCAGCAGCCAGGGGTTCCCCTCCTACGAGCAGTACTTC.

The J gene is TRBJ1-1, the V gene TRBV29-1; D is perhaps TRBD1 (5 bases). CDR3 length equals 12 residues. Germline loops: CDR1 SQVTM, CDR2 ANQGSEA. Trimming removed 6 bases at V and 6 bases at J, with 14 bases between. CDR3 nucleotides: TGCAGCGTGGCGGGGGGGACCGCTGAAGCTTTCTTT. This sequence encodes CSVAGGTAEAFF.

This sequence joins TRBV30 and TRBJ2-7; the match to TRBD1 covers 9 bases. This CDR3 is 14 amino acids long. The junction had 2 bases not matched to a gene; V was cut back by 2 bases and J by 0 bases. Germline CDR1 is GTSNPN and CDR2 is SVGIG (reference sequence). CDR3 nucleotide sequence: TGTGCCTGGAGTCGGGGACAGGGCTCCTACGAGCAGTACTTC. Its translation is CAWSRGQGSYEQYF.